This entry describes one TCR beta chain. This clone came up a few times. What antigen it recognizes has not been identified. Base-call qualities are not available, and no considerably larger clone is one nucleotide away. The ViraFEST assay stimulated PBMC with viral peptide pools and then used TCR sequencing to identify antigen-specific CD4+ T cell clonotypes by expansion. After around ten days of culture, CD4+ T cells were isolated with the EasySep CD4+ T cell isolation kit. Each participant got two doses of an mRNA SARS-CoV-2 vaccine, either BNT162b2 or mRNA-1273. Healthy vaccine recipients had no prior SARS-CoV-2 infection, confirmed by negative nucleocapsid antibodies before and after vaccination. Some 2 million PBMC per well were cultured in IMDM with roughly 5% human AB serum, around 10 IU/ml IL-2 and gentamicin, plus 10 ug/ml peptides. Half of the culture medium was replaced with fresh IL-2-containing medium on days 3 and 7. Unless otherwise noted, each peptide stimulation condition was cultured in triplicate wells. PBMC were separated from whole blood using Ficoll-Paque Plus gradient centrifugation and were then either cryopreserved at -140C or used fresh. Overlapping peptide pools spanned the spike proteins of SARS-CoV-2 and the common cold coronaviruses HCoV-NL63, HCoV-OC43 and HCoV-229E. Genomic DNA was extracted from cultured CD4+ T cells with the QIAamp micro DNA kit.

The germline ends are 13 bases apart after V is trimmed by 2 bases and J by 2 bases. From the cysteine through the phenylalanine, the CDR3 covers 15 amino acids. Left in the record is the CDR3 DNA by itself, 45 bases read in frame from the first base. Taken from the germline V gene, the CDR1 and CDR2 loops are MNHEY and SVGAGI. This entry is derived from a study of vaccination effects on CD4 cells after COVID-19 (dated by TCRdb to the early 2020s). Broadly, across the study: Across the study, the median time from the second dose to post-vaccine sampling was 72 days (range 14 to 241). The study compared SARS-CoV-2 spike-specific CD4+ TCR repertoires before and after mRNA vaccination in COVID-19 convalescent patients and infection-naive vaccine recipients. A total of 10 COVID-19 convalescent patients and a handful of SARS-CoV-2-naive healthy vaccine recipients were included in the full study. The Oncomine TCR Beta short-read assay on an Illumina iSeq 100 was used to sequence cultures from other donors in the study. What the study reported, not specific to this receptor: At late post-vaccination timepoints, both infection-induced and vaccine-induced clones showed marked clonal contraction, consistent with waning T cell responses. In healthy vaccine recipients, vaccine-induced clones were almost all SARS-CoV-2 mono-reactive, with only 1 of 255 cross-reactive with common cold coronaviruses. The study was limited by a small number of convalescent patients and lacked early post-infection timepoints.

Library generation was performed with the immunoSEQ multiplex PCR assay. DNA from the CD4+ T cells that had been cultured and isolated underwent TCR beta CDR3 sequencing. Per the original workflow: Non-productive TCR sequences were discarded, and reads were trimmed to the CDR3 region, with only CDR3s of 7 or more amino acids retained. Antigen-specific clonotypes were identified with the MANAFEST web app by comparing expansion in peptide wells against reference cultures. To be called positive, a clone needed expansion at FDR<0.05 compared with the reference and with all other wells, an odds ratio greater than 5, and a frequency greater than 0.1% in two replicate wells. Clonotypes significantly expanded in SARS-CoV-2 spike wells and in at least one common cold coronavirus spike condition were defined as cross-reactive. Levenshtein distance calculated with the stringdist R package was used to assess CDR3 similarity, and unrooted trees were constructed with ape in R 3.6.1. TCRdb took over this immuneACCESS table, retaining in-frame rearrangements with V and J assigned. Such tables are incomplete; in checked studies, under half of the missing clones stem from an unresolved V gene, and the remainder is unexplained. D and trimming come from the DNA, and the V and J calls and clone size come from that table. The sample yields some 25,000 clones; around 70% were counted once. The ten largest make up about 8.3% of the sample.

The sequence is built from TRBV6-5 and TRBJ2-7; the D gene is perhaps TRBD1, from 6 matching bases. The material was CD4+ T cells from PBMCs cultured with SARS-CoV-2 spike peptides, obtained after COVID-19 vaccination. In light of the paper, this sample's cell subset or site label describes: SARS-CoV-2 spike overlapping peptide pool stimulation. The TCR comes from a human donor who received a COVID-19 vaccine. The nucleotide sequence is TGTGCCAGCAGTTACACACAGGGCCGAGCCTACGAGCAGTACTTC. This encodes CASSYTQGRAYEQYF.